Included here is one T cell receptor (beta chain) sequence, with context. The CDR3 extends over 14 amino acids. The germline V gene has CDR1 SGHVS and CDR2 FQNEAQ. The sample belongs to a study of CXCR3-negative and CXCR3-positive naive CD8 T cells. The study made its TRB cDNA libraries by 5' RACE, adding UMI labels. TCRdb derives one entry per CDR3 protein from the 5' RACE reads, leaving out DNA. The repertoire table contains some 130,000 distinct CDR3 sequences. This rearrangement joins TRBV7-8 to TRBJ2-7. The sample taken for sequencing was naive CXCR3- CD8+ T cells from blood. Sample subset: CD45RO-CCR7+CD27+CD95- naive CD8+ T cells lacking CXCR3 (TNR3-). The sequence was collected from a human donor in good health. Some clones in this sample may be carry-over from other donors' samples. CDR3 region: CASSLATTVYEQYF.